This T cell receptor (beta chain) was sequenced in a study of cytomegalovirus exposure and HLA in healthy donors. These donors, healthy bone marrow donors, were studied. The ends were cut back, 5 bases at V and 1 base at J, with 12 bases in the middle. CDR3 size: 14 residues. Germline-derived CDR1 and CDR2 are MNHNS and SASEGT. It was with 60 Vbeta and 13 Jbeta primers that the PCR ran. The repertoire was sequenced with immunoSEQ multiplex PCR; TCRdb's copy has only in-frame clones and lacks some. The sample records 150,000 to 200,000 clones, 75% to 85% being singletons. This clonotype originated in a man younger than 45 in good health and CMV-seronegative. The chain has TRBV6-1 and TRBJ2-7; no reliable D call. The sequenced sample consisted of PBMCs. This chain's CDR3 is CASSTELQSYEQYF. CDR3 bases: TGTGCCAGCAGTACAGAGCTCCAATCCTACGAGCAGTACTTC.